This T cell receptor beta chain was sequenced in a study of shared clonotypes between healthy human individuals. The table came from immunoSEQ multiplex PCR; TCRdb's copy has only in-frame clones and leaves some out. The sample has some 1 million clones, approximately 76% seen once. CDR1 and CDR2 from the germline V gene are LNHDA and SQIVND (reference sequence). Germline trimming cut 6 bases from V and 0 bases from J; bases unmatched to any gene: 2. The CDR3 length is 14 residues. The investigators split CD4+ cells into a CD45RA+ naive subset and a CD45RA-negative memory subset. This clone was picked up a small number of times. Other DNA variants within this sample encode the same CDR3.

The specimen was memory CD4+ T cells sorted from blood. As to subset: CD45RA-negative fraction. This chain joins TRBV19 and TRBJ2-7, with 10 bases matching TRBD2. The clonotype was recovered from a man younger than 35 in good health. This CDR3 reads CASRRTSGSYEQYF. As DNA, the CDR3 is TGTGCCAGTAGAAGGACTAGCGGCTCCTACGAGCAGTACTTC.